The 14 T cell receptor delta chains below were found in one sample sequenced in a study of DNA immune sequencing with unique molecular identifiers. A 32-plex genomic DNA assay used primers for all 8 TRDV and 4 TRDJ genes. A 12-nucleotide UMI was added during three to four barcoding PCR cycles before adapter PCR. TCRdb re-called the multiplex PCR reads using CATT. The table lists over a thousand delta-chain clones, under 15% of them singletons. Sequencing used gamma-delta T cells enriched from blood buffy coat, or unenriched PBMCs (not recorded which). The receptors shown here come from a human donor in good health.

Concerning this clone: Possible read error: a much larger clone is one base away. The chain links TRAV38-2/DV8 to TRDJ1, with 8 bases identical to TRDD3. Germline V lookup: CDR1 TSESDYY, CDR2 QEAYKQQN. The CDR3 is 20 residues long. Trimming took 0 bases from V and 2 from J; bases not matched to a gene: 18. CDR3 sequence reads: CAYRSASRSPILGGTDKLIF. In nucleotides, the CDR3 is TGTGCTTATAGGAGCGCGTCTCGGTCCCCAATACTGGGGGGGACCGATAAACTCATCTTT.

This clone was counted only a few times. The translation of this DNA and the TCRdb protein of a much larger clone differ at residue 8, probably owing to a read error; the protein shown here is translated from the DNA. The V call is TRDV2, the J call TRDJ1, with TRDD3 identical over 7 bases. The CDR3 contains 15 residues. Unmatched junction bases numbered 6, after V lost 3 bases and J lost 0 bases. Per the germline V gene, CDR1 is GEAIGNYY and CDR2 is EKD. CDR3 sequence reads: CACDLLGIDTDKLIF. The CDR3 bases are TGTGCCTGTGACCTACTGGGGATAGACACCGATAAACTCATCTTT.

This clone was counted only a few times. The protein held in TCRdb is that of a much larger clone and does not match this DNA's translation at residue 10, likely because of a read error; the protein shown is translated from the DNA. Other DNA sequences of this sample code for an identical CDR3. V gene TRDV2 combines with J gene TRDJ1; D possibly corresponds to TRDD3 (5 bases). Germline assignment: CDR1 GEAIGNYY and CDR2 EKD. This CDR3 region has 20 residues. V gave up 4 bases and J gave up 0 bases, with 29 bases separating them. Written as DNA, the CDR3 is TGTGCCTGTGATAACCTTGGTACGGGGAGATACCGTACTTACACCGATAAACTCATCTTT. Translated, it gives CACDNLGTGRYRTYTDKLIF.

A note on this clone: The TCRdb protein comes from a much larger clone and disagrees with this DNA's translation at residue 17, likely due to a read error; the protein given here is derived from the DNA. The rearrangement joins TRDV2 to TRDJ3; 7 positions agree with TRDD3. Germline assignment: CDR1 GEAIGNYY and CDR2 EKD. There are 20 residues in the CDR3. The CDR3 region is CACDTGSLGVGSWDTREMFF. The CDR3, as DNA: TGTGCCTGTGACACGGGAAGCCTGGGGGTCGGCTCCTGGGACACCCGAGAGATGTTTTTC.

This clone was counted a few times. This DNA's translation and the protein TCRdb lists, from a much larger clone, do not match at residue 3, likely due to a read error; the protein shown is translated from the DNA. The chain uses TRDV2 and TRDJ1; TRDD3 aligns across 9 bases. The CDR3 runs to 17 residues. CDR1 GEAIGNYY and CDR2 EKD come from the germline V gene. The CDR3 is CAYDTLGDGKYTDKLIF. The DNA for the CDR3 is TGTGCCTATGACACTCTGGGGGATGGAAAGTACACCGATAAACTCATCTTT.

Judged by abundance, this clone is medium-sized. The J gene is TRDJ1, the V gene TRDV2, with D tentatively TRDD3 (6 bases). CDR3 length: 17 amino acids. Trimming took off 2 bases at V and 0 bases at J, with 18 bases between the two ends. Germline values: CDR1 GEAIGNYY, CDR2 EKD. CDR3 sequence reads: CACDKVLGQHNTDKLIF. The CDR3 region has the DNA TGTGCCTGTGACAAGGTACTGGGACAACACAACACCGATAAACTCATCTTT.

For this clone: Since a far larger clone is one base different, this is likely a read error. This same CDR3 is encoded by further DNA sequences in the sample. The chain carries TRDV2 and TRDJ3, with a tentative D call TRDD3 (5 bases). With 4 bases removed from V and 0 bases from J, the gap between germline ends came to 21 bases. This CDR3 contains 20 residues. The germline V gene has CDR1 GEAIGNYY and CDR2 EKD. CDR3 loop: CACDTLGTTNGSWDTRQMFF. Written as DNA, the CDR3 is TGTGCCTGTGATACCTTGGGGACCACGAACGGCTCCTGGGACACCCGACAGATGTTTTTC.

Concerning this clone itself: This is likely an artifact of a read error, given a far larger clone one base away. Additional DNA sequences in this sample encode the identical CDR3. V is TRDV2 and J is TRDJ1; tentative D call: TRDD3 (6 bases). V was pared by 0 bases and J by 0 bases, with 16 bases between. Germline lookup yields CDR1 GEAIGNYY and CDR2 EKD. CDR3 length: 17 amino acids. In DNA form, the CDR3 reads TGTGCCTGTGACACCCTTACCGGGGGACCCTACACCGATAAACTCATCTTT. Its translation: CACDTLTGGPYTDKLIF.

This clone has just a few counts. The TCRdb protein, from a much larger clone, departs from this DNA's translation at residue 15, likely by read error; the protein shown derives from the DNA. The chain uses TRDV2 and TRDJ1, with 7 bases fitting TRDD3. CDR1 and CDR2 (germline): GEAIGNYY, EKD. The CDR3 extends over 19 amino acids. Here the CDR3 DNA reads TGTGCCTGTGACACCATACTGGGGACTCCCGGGAGGTACACCGTTAAACTCATCTTT. This translates into CACDTILGTPGRYTVKLIF.

This clone turned up a few times. TCRdb's listed protein matches a much larger clone and diverges from this DNA's translation at residue 16, likely through a read error; the protein shown comes from the DNA. The J gene is TRDJ1, the V gene TRDV2, with 13 bases lining up with TRDD3. Per the germline V gene, CDR1 is GEAIGNYY and CDR2 is EKD. CDR3 size: 19 residues. Written as DNA, the CDR3 is TGTGCCTGTGACTCCTTACTGGGGGATACGCTATTAGACACCGATAACCTCATCTTT. This translates into CACDSLLGDTLLDTDNLIF.

In its sample, this clone was seen a few times. TCRdb's entry gives the protein of a much larger clone, which mismatches this DNA's translation at residue 16, likely from a read error; the protein reported here is translated from the DNA. V gene TRDV2 combines with J gene TRDJ1; 13 bases are shared with TRDD3. The CDR3 is made up of 20 amino acids. The germline gives CDR1 GEAIGNYY, CDR2 EKD. The CDR3 nucleotides are TGTGCCTGTGACACCGTCGCTACTGGGGGATACGGAGGGTACACCAATAAACTCATCTTT. This codes for CACDTVATGGYGGYTNKLIF.

This clone has just a few counts. A read error likely explains this, since a far larger clone differs by one base. The identical CDR3 is also encoded by other nucleotide sequences in the sample. This chain links TRDV2 with TRDJ1; 11 positions match TRDD3. Germline values: CDR1 GEAIGNYY, CDR2 EKD. The CDR3 has 17 residues. The CDR3 region is CACDTVGGYAGTDKLIF. CDR3 nucleotide sequence: TGTGCCTGTGACACCGTTGGGGGATACGCTGGGACCGATAAACTCATCTTC.

This clone is classed as medium-sized. This rearrangement joins TRDV2 to TRDJ3, with 8 bases that match TRDD3. The germline V gene has CDR1 GEAIGNYY and CDR2 EKD. The CDR3 is 19 residues long. The V segment lost 3 bases and the J segment 0 bases; nucleotides outside the gene matches: 9. As DNA, the CDR3 is TGTGCCTGTGACCGGACTGGGGGCCCCAGCTCCTGGGACACCCGACAGATGTTTTTC. Its protein is CACDRTGGPSSWDTRQMFF.

By share, this clone ranks as medium-sized (0.01 to 0.1%). The chain links TRDV2 to TRDJ1; 7 bases line up with TRDD3. V lost 2 bases, J lost 1 base, and 6 bases stayed unmatched. This CDR3 is 15 amino acids long. From germline, CDR1 is GEAIGNYY and CDR2 EKD. In DNA form, the CDR3 reads TGTGCCTGTGACAGTCTGGGGGGCCTCACCGATAAACTCATCTTT. It yields the protein CACDSLGGLTDKLIF.